Each of the 15 T cell receptor beta chains below was sequenced from the same sample in a study of spatial heterogeneity in lung cancer. The antigens of these receptors remain unknown. Via MiXCR, TCRdb re-called the 5' RACE reads, giving one row per CDR3 protein. Found here are 8,500 to 10,000 distinct CDR3 sequences, about 54% of them singletons; the top ten hold around 26%. Notes on the study in general: Counts of expanded intratumoral alpha and beta TCRs tracked tumor mutation counts.

Time point meaning: sample taken at primary tumor resection. The specimen was lung tumor tissue, collected at surgery. The receptors stem from a female donor with early-stage non-small cell lung cancer.

This clonotype was counted a single time. The library was built for alpha chains, so this beta chain is an off-target read and its size means little. The DNA for the CDR3 is TGTGCCAGCAGTTGTAATGTAGGGGAAAAACTGTTTTTT. Its protein product is CASSCNVGEKLFF. The genes are TRBV11-3 and TRBJ1-4; D gene unclear. The CDR3 loop spans 13 amino acids. From germline, CDR1 is SGHNT and CDR2 YENEEA. V was shortened by 6 bases and J by 8 bases, with 13 bases between the two germline ends.

Points on this clonotype: The library was built for alpha chains, so this beta chain is an off-target read and its size means little. The genes are TRBV7-8 and TRBJ2-7; 10 bases map to TRBD2. Germline V gives CDR1 SGHVS, CDR2 FQNEAQ. The ends lost 4 bases at V and 4 bases at J; junction bases unmatched: 16. The CDR3 extends over 18 amino acids. The CDR3 sequence: CASSSFRDRGLAAYEQYF. The CDR3 DNA follows: TGTGCCAGCAGCTCGTTCCGGGACAGAGGACTAGCGGCATACGAGCAGTACTTC.

For this clonotype: Since it is a stray read in a library aimed at alpha chains, this beta chain has a size that is not meaningful. The chain is built from TRBV4-2 and TRBJ1-2, with D maybe TRBD1 (6 bases). Trimming removed 0 bases at V and 6 bases at J, with 14 bases between. CDR1 and CDR2 from the germline V gene are LGHNA and YNFKEQ. This CDR3 is built from 15 residues. In DNA, the CDR3 is TGTGCCAGCAGCCAAGATCGACAGGCGCGACATGGCTACACCTTC. It translates to CASSQDRQARHGYTF.

As concerns this clonotype: This beta chain appears as a stray read in a library generated for alpha chains; its size is not informative. This chain joins TRBV10-3 and TRBJ1-1; no definite D call. Germline loops: CDR1 ENHRY, CDR2 SYGVKD. V was pared by 2 bases and J by 11 bases, with 12 bases between. The CDR3 length is 12 residues. The CDR3 bases are TGTGCCATCAGTGAGGGCCGGCGGGAGGCTTTCTTT. It codes for CAISEGRREAFF.

Regarding this clonotype: The library was designed around alpha chains, so this beta chain is a stray read whose abundance carries little weight. The chain joins TRBV15 to TRBJ2-7, with 9 bases identical to TRBD1. Germline V gene lookup returns CDR1 LNHNV and CDR2 YYDKDF (reference sequence). This CDR3 is 14 amino acids long. V shed 9 bases, J shed 4 bases, and the junction held 10 bases outside the gene matches. This CDR3 reads CATAPGQGRYEQYF. DNA for the CDR3: TGTGCCACTGCGCCGGGACAGGGAAGATACGAGCAGTACTTC.

In its sample, this clonotype was seen a few times. The size of this beta chain means little, since it is a stray read in a library made for alpha chains. The chain joins TRBV6-5 to TRBJ2-7; TRBD1 might be the D (5 bases). The V gene's germline CDR1 is MNHEY and CDR2 SVGAGI. V shed 0 bases and J shed 4 bases, with 13 bases lying between them. There are 15 residues in the CDR3. CDR3 DNA sequence: TGTGCCAGCAGTTACTCGAAGGGGCAAGGATACGAGCAGTACTTC. It specifies CASSYSKGQGYEQYF.

This clonotype has only a few counts. The library was designed around alpha chains, so this beta chain is a stray read whose abundance carries little weight. The chain uses TRBV30 and TRBJ1-5; 7 nucleotides match TRBD1. J gave up 4 bases and V 3 bases, and 6 bases lay outside the gene matches. Per germline, CDR1 GTSNPN and CDR2 SVGIG (reference sequence). The CDR3 totals 14 residues. This CDR3 reads CAWRQTGPNQPQHF. The CDR3 nucleotides read TGTGCCTGGAGACAGACAGGGCCAAATCAGCCCCAGCATTTT.

Only a few counts were recorded for this clonotype. Since the library was made to target alpha chains, this beta chain is a stray read and its abundance is not meaningful. The chain carries TRBV12-3 or TRBV12-4 and TRBJ1-5; maybe TRBD1 (5 bases). The CDR3 loop spans 13 amino acids. Trimming removed 3 bases at V and 9 bases at J, with 12 bases between. CDR3 amino acids: CASSLTDFGPQHF. The CDR3 DNA is TGTGCCAGCAGTTTGACAGATTTCGGGCCCCAGCATTTT.

Concerning this clonotype itself: The size of this beta chain means little, since it is a stray read in a library made for alpha chains. This chain uses TRBV6-2 or TRBV6-3 with TRBJ2-1; D remains ambiguous. The V gene's germline CDR1 is MNHEY and CDR2 SVGEGT. This CDR3 is built from 12 residues. Trimming took 2 bases from V and 8 from J, leaving 7 bases between them. As DNA, the CDR3 is TGTGCCAGCAGTTACAGTTGGTATGAGCAGTTCTTC. Its translation: CASSYSWYEQFF.

This clonotype has a handful of counts. Since the library was made to target alpha chains, this beta chain is a stray read and its abundance is not meaningful. The gene calls are TRBV20-1 and TRBJ1-6, with TRBD1 identical over 12 bases. CDR3 length: 15 amino acids. Per germline, CDR1 DFQATT and CDR2 SNEGSKA (reference sequence). Trimming at V came to 4 bases and at J to 10 bases, leaving 8 bases not matched to a gene. CDR3 residues: CSATGTGGAKSPLHF. DNA of the CDR3: TGCAGTGCTACCGGGACAGGGGGCGCAAAATCACCCCTCCACTTT.

A word on this clonotype: This beta chain lies outside the target of a library built for alpha chains; its clone size means little. The gene calls are TRBV5-6 and TRBJ1-1, with D possibly matching TRBD1 (6 bases). Trimming removed 4 bases from V and 0 bases from J, with 10 bases in between. The CDR3 is 14 residues long. From germline, CDR1 is SGHDT and CDR2 YYEEEE. The CDR3: CASSPGTLNTEAFF. The CDR3 region has the DNA TGTGCCAGCAGCCCCGGGACACTGAACACTGAAGCTTTCTTT.

In regard to this clonotype: Because the library targeted alpha chains, this beta chain is an off-target read whose size means little. The rearrangement joins TRBV20-1 to TRBJ2-5, with 8 nucleotides matching TRBD2. CDR3 length: 13 amino acids. The germline gives CDR1 DFQATT, CDR2 SNEGSKA (reference sequence). Trimming removed 7 bases from V and 5 bases from J; junction bases left unmatched: 9. The CDR3, as DNA: TGCAGTGTCCCAGCGGGAGCGGTCGAGACCCAGTACTTC. As protein: CSVPAGAVETQYF.

Notes on this clonotype: This beta chain is a stray sequence in a library constructed for alpha chains; its clone size is not meaningful. The V gene is TRBV20-1, the J gene TRBJ2-3; tentative D call: TRBD1 (5 bases). V was trimmed by 0 bases and J by 0 bases, leaving 13 bases between them. Germline CDR1 DFQATT, CDR2 SNEGSKA (reference sequence). CDR3 length equals 16 residues. CDR3 residues: CSARDFNRFSTDTQYF. The CDR3 DNA follows: TGCAGTGCTAGAGATTTTAACAGGTTTAGCACAGATACGCAGTATTTT.

Remarks on this clonotype: Being off target in a library aimed at alpha chains, this beta chain has a size of little meaning. This chain connects TRBV7-8 to TRBJ1-5; 7 positions match TRBD1. CDR1 SGHVS and CDR2 FQNEAQ come from the germline V gene. The CDR3 totals 15 residues. The V and J ends lost 4 bases and 0 bases, in that order; junction bases with no gene match: 3. The DNA of the CDR3 is TGTGCCAGCAGCTCGACAGGGCTTAGCAATCAGCCCCAGCATTTT. It yields the protein CASSSTGLSNQPQHF.

Concerning this clonotype itself: Within a library made for alpha chains, this beta chain is off target, and its count is uninformative. V gene TRBV7-9 combines with J gene TRBJ1-1; weak D call: TRBD1 (6 bases). The V gene's germline CDR1 is SEHNR and CDR2 FQNEAQ (reference sequence). The V gene lost 9 bases and the J gene lost 4 bases, with 12 bases spanning the gap. This CDR3 has 12 residues. CDR3 loop: CASDEGGTEAFF. Here the CDR3 DNA reads TGTGCCAGTGATGAAGGGGGCACTGAAGCTTTCTTT.